This record covers a single TCR beta chain. Data came from immunoSEQ multiplex PCR; TCRdb stores just in-frame clones and leaves some out. The data hold 250,000 to 300,000 clones, with roughly 89% observed a single time. The sample originates from a study of blood T cell repertoires in COVID-19. About the research overall: The United States, Italy and Spain provided the acute and convalescent COVID-19 samples.

Trimming cost V 0 bases and J 5 bases, with 6 bases left between them. The CDR3 has 13 amino acids. CDR1 is SGHNT, CDR2 YYREEE, per germline (reference sequence). Participants, roughly 18 to 90 years old, spanned 25 or so US areas. Categorization into cohorts depended on clinical history that participants reported. For recovered donors of Cohort 3, there were two negative PCRs, clearance, or symptom resolution. The sample consisted of PBMCs or T cells enriched from blood (not recorded which). This clonotype originated in a man between 35 and 55 years old who had recovered from COVID-19. The chain recombines TRBV5-4 with TRBJ1-5; the D is unclear. For the CDR3, the DNA is TGTGCCAGCAGCTTGGATAATTATCAGCCCCAGCATTTT. Encoded protein: CASSLDNYQPQHF.